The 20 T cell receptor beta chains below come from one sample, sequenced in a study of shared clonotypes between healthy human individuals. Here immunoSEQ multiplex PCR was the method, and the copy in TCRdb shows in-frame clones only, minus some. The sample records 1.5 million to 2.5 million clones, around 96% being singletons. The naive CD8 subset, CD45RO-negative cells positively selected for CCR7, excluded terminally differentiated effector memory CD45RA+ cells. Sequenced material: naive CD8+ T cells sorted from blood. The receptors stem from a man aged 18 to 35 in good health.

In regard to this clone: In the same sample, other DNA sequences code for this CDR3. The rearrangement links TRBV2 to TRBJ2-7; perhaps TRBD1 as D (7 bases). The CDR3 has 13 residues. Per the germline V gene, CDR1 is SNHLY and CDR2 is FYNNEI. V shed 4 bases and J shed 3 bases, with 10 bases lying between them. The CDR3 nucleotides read TGTGCCAGCAGTGCAGGGGGGATCTACGAGCAGTACTTC. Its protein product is CASSAGGIYEQYF.

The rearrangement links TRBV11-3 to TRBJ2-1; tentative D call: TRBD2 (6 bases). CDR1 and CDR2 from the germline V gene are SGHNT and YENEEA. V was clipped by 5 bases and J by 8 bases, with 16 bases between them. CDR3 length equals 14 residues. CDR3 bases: TGTGCCAGCAGCAACCCCACAAGGGAGGATGAGCAGTTCTTC. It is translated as CASSNPTREDEQFF.

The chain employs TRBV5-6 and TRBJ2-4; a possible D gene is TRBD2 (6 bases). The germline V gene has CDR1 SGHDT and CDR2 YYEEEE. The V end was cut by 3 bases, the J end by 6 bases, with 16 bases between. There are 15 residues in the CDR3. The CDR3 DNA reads TGTGCCAGCAGCTCCCCCGGGACTGACAGAAACATTCAGTACTTC. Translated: CASSSPGTDRNIQYF. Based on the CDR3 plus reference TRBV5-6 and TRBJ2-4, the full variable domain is DAGVTQSPTHLIKTRGQQVTLRCSPKSGHDTVSWYQQALGQGPQFIFQYYEEEERQRGNFPDRFSGHQFPNYSSELNVNALLLGDSALYLCASSSPGTDRNIQYFGAGTRLSVL.

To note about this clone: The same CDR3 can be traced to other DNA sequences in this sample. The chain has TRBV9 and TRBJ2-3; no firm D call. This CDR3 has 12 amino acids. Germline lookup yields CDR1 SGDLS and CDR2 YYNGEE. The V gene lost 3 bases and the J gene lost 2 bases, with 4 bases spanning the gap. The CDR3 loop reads CASSAYTDTQYF. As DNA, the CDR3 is TGTGCCAGCAGCGCCTACACAGATACGCAGTATTTT.

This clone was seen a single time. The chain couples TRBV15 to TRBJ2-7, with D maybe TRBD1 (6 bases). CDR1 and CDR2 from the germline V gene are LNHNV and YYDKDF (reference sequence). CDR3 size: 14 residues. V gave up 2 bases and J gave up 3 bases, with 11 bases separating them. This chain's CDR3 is CATSRSGTHYEQYF. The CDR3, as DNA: TGTGCCACCAGCAGATCCGGGACACACTACGAGCAGTACTTC.

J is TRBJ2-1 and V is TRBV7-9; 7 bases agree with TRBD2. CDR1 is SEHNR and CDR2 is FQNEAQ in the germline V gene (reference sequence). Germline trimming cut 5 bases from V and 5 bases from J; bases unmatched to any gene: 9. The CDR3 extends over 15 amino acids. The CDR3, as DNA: TGTGCCAGCAGCGTCAATCTAGCGGTACACAATGAGCAGTTCTTC. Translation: CASSVNLAVHNEQFF.

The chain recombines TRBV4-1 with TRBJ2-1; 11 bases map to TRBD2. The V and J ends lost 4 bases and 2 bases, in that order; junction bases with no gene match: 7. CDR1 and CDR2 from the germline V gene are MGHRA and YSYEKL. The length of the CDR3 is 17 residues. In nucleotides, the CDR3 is TGCGCCAGCAGCCGCCACCTAGCGGGGGGACCCTACAATGAGCAGTTCTTC. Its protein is CASSRHLAGGPYNEQFF.

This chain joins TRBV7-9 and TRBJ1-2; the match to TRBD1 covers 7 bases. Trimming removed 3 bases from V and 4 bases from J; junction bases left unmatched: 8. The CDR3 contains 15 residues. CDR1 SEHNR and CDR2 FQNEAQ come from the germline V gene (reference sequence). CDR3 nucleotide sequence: TGTGCCAGCAGCTTGGGGACAGCAACACTCTATGGCTACACCTTC. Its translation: CASSLGTATLYGYTF.

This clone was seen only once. As DNA, the CDR3 is TGTGCCAGCAGCCCAGGACCCCAGAACACTGAAGCTTTCTTT. It translates to CASSPGPQNTEAFF. This chain connects TRBV13 to TRBJ1-1; D not resolved. There are 14 residues in the CDR3. CDR1 and CDR2 from the germline V gene are PRHDT and FYEKMQ (reference sequence). V lost 5 bases, J lost 1 base, and 11 bases lay in between.

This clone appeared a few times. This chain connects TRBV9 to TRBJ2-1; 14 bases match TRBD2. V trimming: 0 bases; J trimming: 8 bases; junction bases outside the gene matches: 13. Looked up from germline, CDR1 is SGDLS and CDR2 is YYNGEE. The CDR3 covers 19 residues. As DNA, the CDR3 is TGTGCCAGCAGCGTAGCTAGAGGGACTAGCGGGAGAATGGAAGATGAGCAGTTCTTC. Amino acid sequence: CASSVARGTSGRMEDEQFF.

CDR3 bases: TGTGCCATCTCCCCTGGGGCGCTCTACGAGCAGTACTTC. It encodes CAISPGALYEQYF. V is TRBV10-3 and J is TRBJ2-7; D is possibly TRBD1 (5 bases). Germline V CDR1 and CDR2: ENHRY, SYGVKD. This CDR3 is built from 13 residues. Trimming removed 8 bases from V and 3 bases from J, with 14 bases in between.

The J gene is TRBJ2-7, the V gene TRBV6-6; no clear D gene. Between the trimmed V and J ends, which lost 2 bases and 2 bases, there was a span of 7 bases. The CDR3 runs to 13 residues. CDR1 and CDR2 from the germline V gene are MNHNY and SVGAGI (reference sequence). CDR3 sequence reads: CASSYERPYEQYF. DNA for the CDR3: TGTGCCAGCAGTTACGAGCGCCCCTACGAGCAGTACTTC.

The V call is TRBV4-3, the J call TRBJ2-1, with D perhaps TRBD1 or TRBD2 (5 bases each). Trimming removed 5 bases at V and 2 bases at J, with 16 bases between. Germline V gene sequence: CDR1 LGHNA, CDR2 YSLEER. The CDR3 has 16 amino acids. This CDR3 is CASSTGWDHTYNEQFF. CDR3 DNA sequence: TGCGCCAGCAGCACGGGATGGGACCACACCTACAATGAGCAGTTCTTC.

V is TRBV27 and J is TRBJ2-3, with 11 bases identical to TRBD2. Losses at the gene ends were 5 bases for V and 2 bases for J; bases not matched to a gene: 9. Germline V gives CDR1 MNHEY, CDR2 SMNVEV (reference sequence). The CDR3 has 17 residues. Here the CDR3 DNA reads TGTGCCAGCAGTAACCTTACTAGCGGGGGCCACACAGATACGCAGTATTTT. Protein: CASSNLTSGGHTDTQYF.

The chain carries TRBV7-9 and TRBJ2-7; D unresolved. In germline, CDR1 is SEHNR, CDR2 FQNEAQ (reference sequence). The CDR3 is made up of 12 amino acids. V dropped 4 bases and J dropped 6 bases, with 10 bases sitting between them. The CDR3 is CASSYSFGEQYF. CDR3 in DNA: TGTGCCAGCAGCTACAGTTTTGGCGAGCAGTACTTC. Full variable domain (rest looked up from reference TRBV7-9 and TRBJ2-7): DTGVSQNPRHKITKRGQNVTFRCDPISEHNRLYWYRQTLGQGPEFLTYFQNEAQLEKSRLLSDRFSAERPKGSFSTLEIQRTEQGDSAMYLCASSYSFGEQYFGPGTRLTVT.

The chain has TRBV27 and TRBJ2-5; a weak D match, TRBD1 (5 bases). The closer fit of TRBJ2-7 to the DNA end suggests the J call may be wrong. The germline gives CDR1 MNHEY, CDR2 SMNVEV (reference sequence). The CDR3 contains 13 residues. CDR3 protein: CASSLPGSYEQYF. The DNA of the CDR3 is TGTGCCAGCAGTCTGCCAGGGTCCTACGAGCAGTACTTC.

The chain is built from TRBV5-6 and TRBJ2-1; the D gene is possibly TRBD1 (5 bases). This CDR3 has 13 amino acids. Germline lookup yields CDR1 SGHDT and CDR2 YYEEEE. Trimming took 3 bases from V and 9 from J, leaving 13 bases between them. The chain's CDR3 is CASSWGPSFEQFF. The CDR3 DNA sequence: TGTGCCAGCAGCTGGGGCCCTAGTTTTGAGCAGTTCTTC. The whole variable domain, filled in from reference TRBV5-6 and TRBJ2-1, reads DAGVTQSPTHLIKTRGQQVTLRCSPKSGHDTVSWYQQALGQGPQFIFQYYEEEERQRGNFPDRFSGHQFPNYSSELNVNALLLGDSALYLCASSWGPSFEQFFGPGTRLTVL.

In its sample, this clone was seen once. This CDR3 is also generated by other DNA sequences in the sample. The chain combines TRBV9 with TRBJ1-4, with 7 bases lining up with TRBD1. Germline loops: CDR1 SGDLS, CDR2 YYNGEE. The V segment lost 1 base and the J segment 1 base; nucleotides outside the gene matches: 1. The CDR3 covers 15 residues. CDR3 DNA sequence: TGTGCCAGCAGCGTACAGGGGGGAACTAATGAAAAACTGTTTTTT. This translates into CASSVQGGTNEKLFF.

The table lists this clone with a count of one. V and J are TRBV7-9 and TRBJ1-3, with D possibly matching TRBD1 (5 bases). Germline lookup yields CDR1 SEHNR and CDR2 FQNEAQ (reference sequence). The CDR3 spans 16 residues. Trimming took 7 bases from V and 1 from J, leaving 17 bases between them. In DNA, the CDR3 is TGTGCCAGCAACATAGGGGAGGGTACATCTGGAAACACCATATATTTT. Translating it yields CASNIGEGTSGNTIYF.

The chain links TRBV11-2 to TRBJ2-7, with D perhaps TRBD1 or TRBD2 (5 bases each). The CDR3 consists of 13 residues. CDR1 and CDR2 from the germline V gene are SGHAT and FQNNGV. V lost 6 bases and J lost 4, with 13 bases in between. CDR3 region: CASRGEMSYEQYF. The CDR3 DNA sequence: TGTGCCAGCAGGGGGGAGATGTCGTACGAGCAGTACTTC.